This TCR beta chain comes out of a study of cytomegalovirus exposure and HLA in healthy donors. Those who donated were healthy bone marrow donors. General study results and limits: Cytomegalovirus-associated TCR beta chains were listed, numbering 150 to 200.

With 60 Vbeta and 13 Jbeta primers, the PCR was carried out. Here immunoSEQ multiplex PCR was the method, and the copy in TCRdb shows in-frame clones only, minus some. Among some 100,000 clones listed, 65% to 85% were seen once. A word on this clone: Its target is not known.

Sequencing was carried out using PBMCs. The sequence was collected from a woman aged 70 to 79 in good health and CMV-seropositive.

The CDR3 coding sequence is TGTGCCAGCAGCCCCACGGTTGCGGGGGGGTACGAGCAGTACTTC. This gives the protein CASSPTVAGGYEQYF. The chain joins TRBV5-6 to TRBJ2-7; 9 positions agree with TRBD2. J was trimmed by 4 bases and V by 4 bases; bases with no gene match: 9. The CDR3 is 15 amino acids. Germline V gene lookup returns CDR1 SGHDT and CDR2 YYEEEE.